Below are 32 T cell receptor beta chains sequenced from a single sample in a study of blood T cells in healthy people across ages. A sample-barcoded 5' primer and a J-beta primer mix were used in a second PCR of about 7 to 12 cycles. TCRdb re-analysed the 5' RACE reads in MiXCR, keeping a single row per CDR3 protein. The sample lists some 690,000 distinct CDR3 sequences, 22% occurring once. Sequencing was done on a sample of blood. All receptors come from a man aged 65-85 years in good health.

The chain recombines TRBV12-3 or TRBV12-4 with TRBJ1-2; D gene ambiguous. V lost 6 bases and J lost 4, with 12 bases in between. The CDR3 extends over 13 amino acids. The CDR3: CASRTMDSYGYTF. The CDR3 nucleotides are TGTGCCAGCAGGACAATGGACTCCTATGGCTACACCTTC.

This clonotype showed up just a few times. CDR3 sequence: CASSQDAQVDEQFF. DNA for the CDR3: TGCGCCAGCAGCCAGGACGCCCAGGTGGATGAGCAGTTCTTC. The rearrangement links TRBV4-3 to TRBJ2-5, with D unresolved. Gene TRBJ2-1 matches the end of the DNA better, so the J call may be wrong. Germline V CDR1 and CDR2: LGHNA, YSLEER. The CDR3 has 14 amino acids.

The chain recombines TRBV29-1 with TRBJ1-2; tentative D call: TRBD1 (5 bases). Germline V CDR1 and CDR2: SQVTM, ANQGSEA. CDR3 length: 11 amino acids. V shed 5 bases and J shed 6 bases, with 10 bases lying between them. CDR3 nucleotide sequence: TGCAGCGTTCAGGGCGCGGATGGCTACACCTTC. It is translated as CSVQGADGYTF.

This rearrangement joins TRBV5-6 to TRBJ1-2; the D is unclear. V was clipped by 4 bases and J by 8 bases, with 12 bases between them. Germline V gene lookup returns CDR1 SGHDT and CDR2 YYEEEE. The CDR3 contains 12 residues. Here the CDR3 reads CASSHGLIGYTF. CDR3 bases: TGTGCCAGCAGCCACGGGCTTATAGGCTACACCTTC.

CDR3 loop: CASSALTSSNEQFF. DNA of the CDR3: TGTGCCAGCAGCGCTCTGACTAGCTCCAATGAGCAGTTCTTC. The rearrangement links TRBV9 to TRBJ2-1; TRBD2 agrees at 7 bases. The CDR3 spans 14 residues. V trimming: 3 bases; J trimming: 6 bases; junction bases outside the gene matches: 6. The germline V gene encodes CDR1 SGDLS and CDR2 YYNGEE. The full variable domain, with the rest looked up from reference TRBV9 and TRBJ2-1, is DSGVTQTPKHLITATGQRVTLRCSPRSGDLSVYWYQQSLDQGLQFLIQYYNGEERAKGNILERFSAQQFPDLHSELNLSSLELGDSALYFCASSALTSSNEQFFGPGTRLTVL.

The chain recombines TRBV7-2 with TRBJ2-1, with D uncertain. The V gene's germline CDR1 is SGHTA and CDR2 FQGNSA. This CDR3 has 15 residues. Trimming shortened V by 1 base and J by 4 bases, and 11 bases separated the two germline ends. The CDR3 DNA reads as TGTGCCAGCAGCTTAGTGTCGGTACGGTACAATGAGCAGTTCTTC. This gives the protein CASSLVSVRYNEQFF.

This clonotype was seen only a few times. CDR3 DNA: TGTGCCACCAGTGGATGGGGGGATAATGAAGCTTTCTTT. Residues: CATSGWGDNEAFF. The V call is TRBV24-1, the J call TRBJ1-1, with D maybe TRBD1 (5 bases). Germline-derived CDR1 and CDR2 are KGHDR and SFDVKD. This CDR3 region has 13 residues. Trimming shortened V by 5 bases and J by 7 bases, and 13 bases separated the two germline ends.

This chain uses TRBV6-5 with TRBJ2-5; TRBD1 matches at 8 bases. The CDR3 has 14 amino acids. Germline values: CDR1 MNHEY, CDR2 SVGAGI. The V segment lost 5 bases and the J segment 3 bases; nucleotides outside the gene matches: 5. CDR3 in amino acids: CASSHRGNEETQYF. CDR3 nucleotides: TGTGCCAGCAGTCACAGGGGGAACGAAGAGACCCAGTACTTC.

This clonotype came up once. The genes are TRBV12-3 or TRBV12-4 and TRBJ1-2; TRBD1 matches at 7 bases. This CDR3 has 14 residues. Trimming removed 6 bases from V and 7 bases from J; junction bases left unmatched: 11. The CDR3 region has the DNA TGTGCCAGCAGCCTGGGACAGAATCTTGGTGGCTACACCTTC. Protein sequence: CASSLGQNLGGYTF.

This clonotype showed up just a few times. V gene TRBV9 combines with J gene TRBJ1-6; D may be TRBD1 (5 bases). Trimming shortened V by 4 bases and J by 14 bases, and 7 bases separated the two germline ends. The CDR3 contains 10 residues. Germline loops: CDR1 SGDLS, CDR2 YYNGEE. CDR3 DNA: TGTGCCAGCAGCAGGGGTTCCCTCCACTTT. Amino acids: CASSRGSLHF.

The chain combines TRBV5-1 with TRBJ2-5, with 9 positions matching TRBD1. The J call may be mistaken, given a closer DNA end match to TRBJ2-7. The germline V gene has CDR1 SGHRS and CDR2 YFSETQ. There are 15 residues in the CDR3. The CDR3 sequence is CASSSDRGATYEQYF. The CDR3 nucleotides read TGCGCCAGCAGCTCCGACAGGGGGGCTACCTACGAGCAGTACTTC.

V gene TRBV24-1 combines with J gene TRBJ1-2, with D hard to call. V lost 2 bases to trimming and J lost 4 bases, with 7 bases between them. The CDR3 has 13 residues. Germline V lookup: CDR1 KGHDR, CDR2 SFDVKD. The CDR3 loop is CATSDSKVYGYTF. CDR3 in DNA: TGTGCCACCAGTGATTCTAAGGTCTATGGCTACACCTTC.

The genes are TRBV3-1 and TRBJ1-1, with 8 bases matching TRBD1. The CDR3 is made up of 16 amino acids. Trimming cost V 1 base and J 6 bases; bases outside gene matches: 10. Germline V gene sequence: CDR1 LGHDT, CDR2 YNNKEL (reference sequence). The CDR3 protein is CASSQVAQGARAEAFF. CDR3 coding DNA: TGTGCCAGCAGCCAAGTCGCCCAGGGGGCGCGGGCTGAAGCTTTCTTT.

The rearrangement uses TRBV20-1 and TRBJ1-4, with D possibly matching TRBD1 (5 bases). V shed 3 bases and J shed 7 bases, with 9 bases lying between them. CDR1 DFQATT and CDR2 SNEGSKA come from the germline V gene (reference sequence). There are 12 residues in the CDR3. The CDR3 protein is CSARGEGEKLFF. CDR3 in DNA: TGCAGTGCTAGGGGGGAGGGTGAAAAACTGTTTTTT.

This clonotype has a handful of counts. This sequence joins TRBV5-1 and TRBJ2-5; D uncertain. Germline V gives CDR1 SGHRS, CDR2 YFSETQ. The V end was cut by 3 bases, the J end by 5 bases, with 14 bases between. The CDR3 loop spans 14 amino acids. The CDR3 protein is CASSSVFEHETQYF. CDR3 DNA sequence: TGCGCCAGCAGCTCCGTGTTTGAGCACGAGACCCAGTACTTC.

This clonotype was seen repeatedly, ten times or more. This chain joins TRBV7-2 and TRBJ2-5; TRBD2 might be the D (5 bases). Trimming took off 1 base at V and 5 bases at J, with 8 bases between the two ends. Germline loops: CDR1 SGHTA, CDR2 FQGNSA. The CDR3 loop spans 13 amino acids. For the CDR3, the DNA is TGTGCCAGCAGCTTAGGAGGGCATGAGACCCAGTACTTC. It is translated as CASSLGGHETQYF.

A few counts support this clonotype. CDR3 in DNA: TGTGCCAGCACCCAAAATCGGGGGCATCCCTACAATGAGCAGTTCTTC. It encodes CASTQNRGHPYNEQFF. The V call is TRBV11-2, the J call TRBJ2-1; D may be TRBD1 or TRBD2 (6 bases each). The length of the CDR3 is 16 residues. CDR1 SGHAT and CDR2 FQNNGV come from the germline V gene. V was pared by 7 bases and J by 2 bases, with 18 bases between.

The chain combines TRBV6-1 with TRBJ2-1; weak D call: TRBD1 (5 bases). V gave up 0 bases and J gave up 7 bases, with 10 bases separating them. Germline-derived CDR1 and CDR2 are MNHNS and SASEGT. This CDR3 contains 14 residues. CDR3 nucleotide sequence: TGTGCCAGCAGTGAAGCGGCAGGGTGGAATGAGCAGTTCTTC. It yields the protein CASSEAAGWNEQFF.

This clonotype was observed a handful of times. Here the CDR3 reads CASSSGLAGPTDTQYF. CDR3 sequence (DNA): TGTGCCAGCAGCTCCGGTCTAGCGGGACCCACAGATACGCAGTATTTT. The chain has TRBV11-2 and TRBJ2-3; 9 bases are shared with TRBD2. The CDR3 covers 16 residues. Germline V gives CDR1 SGHAT, CDR2 FQNNGV. V dropped 4 bases and J dropped 2; count of bases not matched to a gene: 7.

V gene TRBV18 combines with J gene TRBJ1-2; D is possibly TRBD1 (5 bases). Germline values: CDR1 KGHSH, CDR2 LQKENI. The CDR3 totals 14 residues. Trimming left V 3 bases short and J 4 bases short, with 12 bases between. CDR3 amino acids: CASSPVTAIYGYTF. DNA of the CDR3: TGTGCCAGCTCACCTGTGACAGCCATCTATGGCTACACCTTC.

V usage is TRBV12-3 or TRBV12-4 and J usage is TRBJ1-1, with 10 bases identical to TRBD1. With V trimmed by 8 bases and J by 2 bases, 8 bases remained unmatched. CDR3 length: 15 residues. The CDR3 spells CASRTGGLLNTEAFF. The CDR3 nucleotides are TGTGCCAGCCGGACAGGGGGGTTACTTAACACTGAAGCTTTCTTT.

The rearrangement uses TRBV6-1 and TRBJ1-2; D is ambiguous. Germline assignment: CDR1 MNHNS and CDR2 SASEGT. Trimming stripped 9 bases from V and 2 bases from J, with 13 bases between. This CDR3 spans 13 amino acids. The CDR3 region is CASTEAENYGYTF. CDR3 DNA sequence: TGTGCCAGTACTGAGGCAGAGAACTATGGCTACACCTTC.

The rearrangement joins TRBV19 to TRBJ2-1, with 8 bases that match TRBD2. Germline V gene sequence: CDR1 LNHDA, CDR2 SQIVND (reference sequence). CDR3 length: 15 amino acids. Trimming cost V 1 base and J 3 bases; bases outside gene matches: 2. CDR3 protein: CASSIVGGGYNEQFF. The CDR3 nucleotides read TGTGCCAGTAGTATAGTCGGGGGGGGCTACAATGAGCAGTTCTTC.

The chain uses TRBV25-1 and TRBJ2-7; D perhaps matches TRBD1 (7 bases). This CDR3 is 15 amino acids long. V shed 4 bases and J shed 3 bases, with 16 bases lying between them. CDR1 is MGHDK and CDR2 is SYGVNS in the germline V gene. Here the CDR3 reads CASSGGDSTLYEQYF. The DNA for the CDR3 is TGTGCCAGCAGTGGGGGGGACAGTACCCTCTACGAGCAGTACTTC.

The chain joins TRBV12-3 or TRBV12-4 to TRBJ1-5; 7 positions match TRBD1. Trimming removed 6 bases from V and 4 bases from J; junction bases left unmatched: 3. CDR3 length: 13 residues. The CDR3 region has the DNA TGTGCCAGCAGGGGACAGATTAATCAGCCCCAGCATTTT. Translated: CASRGQINQPQHF.

This clonotype was seen a handful of times. The chain links TRBV18 to TRBJ1-3, with no clear D. Trimming took 2 bases from V and 2 from J, leaving 10 bases between them. This CDR3 comprises 15 residues. Per the germline V gene, CDR1 is KGHSH and CDR2 is LQKENI. In nucleotides, the CDR3 is TGTGCCAGCTCACCAGCCGTCAGCCCTGGAAACACCATATATTTT. Translated, it gives CASSPAVSPGNTIYF.

This clonotype was recorded a few times. The chain carries TRBV29-1 and TRBJ2-5; TRBD2 agrees at 7 bases. This CDR3 is built from 14 residues. With V trimmed by 8 bases and J by 5 bases, 14 bases remained unmatched. Germline assignment: CDR1 SQVTM and CDR2 ANQGSEA. CDR3 bases: TGCAGCAGCGGAAAAAGCGGGGCAGGTGAGACCCAGTACTTC. Protein product: CSSGKSGAGETQYF.

There are many counts of this clonotype. The chain is built from TRBV5-1 and TRBJ2-1; D gene ambiguous. Germline CDR1 and CDR2: SGHRS and YFSETQ. V was shortened by 5 bases and J by 0 bases, with 24 bases between the two germline ends. This CDR3 has 19 amino acids. DNA of the CDR3: TGCGCCAGCAGTTATAACCCCTCTAGAATCCCGAGCTCCTACAATGAGCAGTTCTTC. Translation gives CASSYNPSRIPSSYNEQFF.

The table lists this clonotype with a few counts. CDR3 sequence: CASNGGASGEETQYF. In nucleotides, the CDR3 is TGTGCCAGCAATGGTGGGGCTAGCGGGGAAGAGACCCAGTACTTC. The genes are TRBV12-3 or TRBV12-4 and TRBJ2-5; 9 positions match TRBD2. The trim removed 7 bases at V and 3 bases at J, leaving 9 bases unmatched. This CDR3 has 15 residues.

This clonotype has at least ten counts. This sequence joins TRBV25-1 and TRBJ2-6; no clear D gene. V lost 7 bases, J lost 1 base, and 8 bases lay in between. CDR1 and CDR2 from the germline V gene are MGHDK and SYGVNS. CDR3 length: 14 residues. The CDR3 DNA reads TGTGCCAGCACAGGTGGGTCTGGGGCCAACGTCCTGACTTTC. It specifies CASTGGSGANVLTF.

This clonotype has just a few counts. CDR3 region: CASSVGPGNRNEQFF. Here the CDR3 DNA reads TGTGCCAGCAGCGTAGGTCCAGGGAATCGCAATGAGCAGTTCTTC. This chain connects TRBV9 to TRBJ2-1; possibly TRBD1 for D (5 bases). Trimming pared 0 bases from V and 6 bases from J, leaving 13 bases between. The CDR3 is 15 amino acids. Germline loops: CDR1 SGDLS, CDR2 YYNGEE.

Notes on this clonotype: The final CDR3 position lacks the conserved phenylalanine or tryptophan, pointing to a likely read error. This chain joins TRBV4-3 and TRBJ2-5, with D unresolved. The CDR3 sequence is 14 residues long. The germline V gene encodes CDR1 LGHNA and CDR2 YSLEER. Written as DNA, the CDR3 is TGCGCCAGCAGCCAAGATCTCGGAGAAGAGACTCAGTACTCC. Its protein is CASSQDLGEETQYS.